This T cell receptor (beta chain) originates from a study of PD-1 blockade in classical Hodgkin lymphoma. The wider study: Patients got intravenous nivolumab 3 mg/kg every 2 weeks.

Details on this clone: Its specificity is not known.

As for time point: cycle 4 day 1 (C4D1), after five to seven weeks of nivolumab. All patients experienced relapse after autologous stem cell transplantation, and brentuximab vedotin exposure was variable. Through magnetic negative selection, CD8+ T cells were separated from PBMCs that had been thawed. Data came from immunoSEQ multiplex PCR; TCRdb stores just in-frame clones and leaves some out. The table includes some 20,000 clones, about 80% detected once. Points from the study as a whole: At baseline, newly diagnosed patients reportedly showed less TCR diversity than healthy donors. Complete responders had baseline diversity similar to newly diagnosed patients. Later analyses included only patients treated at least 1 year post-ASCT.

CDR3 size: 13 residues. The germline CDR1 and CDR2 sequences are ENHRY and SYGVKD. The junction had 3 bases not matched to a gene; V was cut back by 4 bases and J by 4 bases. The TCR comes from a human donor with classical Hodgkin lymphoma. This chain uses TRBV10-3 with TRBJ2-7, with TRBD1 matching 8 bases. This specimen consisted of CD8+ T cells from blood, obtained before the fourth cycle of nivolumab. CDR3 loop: CAISGRTGYEQYF. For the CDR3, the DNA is TGTGCCATCAGTGGCCGGACAGGGTACGAGCAGTACTTC.